This entry describes one T cell receptor (beta chain). The antigen it recognizes is unknown. No quality values exist for individual bases; no much larger clone is one base distant. This sample stems from a study of CD8+ T cells in alopecia areata (dated by TCRdb to the late 2010s). Regarding the research as a whole: The treated patients took part in an open-label pilot trial in which moderate-to-severe alopecia areata was treated with oral tofacitinib at 5 to 10 mg twice daily. Tofacitinib was administered for 6 to 18 months, and 6 months of follow-up off drug were then conducted to assess delayed response and recurrence. Disease severity in treated patients was measured with the SALT score, which quantifies the percentage of affected scalp surface area. In both human patients and the C3H/HeJ mouse model, the study applied high-throughput TCRbeta sequencing to look at T cell clonal expansion in alopecia areata. In humans, TCRbeta sequencing was performed on scalp tissue and on sorted CD4+ and CD8+ peripheral blood T cells from healthy controls and from patients with patchy or totalis/universalis alopecia areata. Tofacitinib-treated patients had biopsies at baseline and at 4 and 24 weeks of treatment, with a later scalp biopsy in several patients. Scalp clonality was compared among normal scalp (n=4), patchy alopecia areata scalp (n=8), and alopecia totalis/universalis scalp (n=8). The RNA source kit depended on sample type: the PAXgene miRNA kit for fixed scalp, the miRNeasy kit for PBMCs, and the RNeasy kit for mouse skin. TCRbeta CDR3 regions were amplified by immunoSEQ multiplex PCR with 35 Vbeta forward and 13 Jbeta reverse primers.

The CDR3, cysteine through phenylalanine, is 15 amino acids long. The DNA shown is the 45-base CDR3, in frame from base 1. Taken from the germline V gene, the CDR1 and CDR2 loops are SGDLS and YYNGEE. V lost 0 bases and J lost 5 bases; the stretch between them is 15 bases long. The sample's time point label is to be understood as: about 4 weeks on oral tofacitinib. The treatment or condition label here, explained by the study, means: oral pan-JAK inhibitor, 5-10 mg twice daily. Peripheral blood and lesional scalp punch biopsies were obtained from patients with alopecia areata. PBMCs were isolated by density centrifugation and stained for CD3, CD4 and CD8, after which CD4+ and CD8+ T cells were sorted on a FACSAria. The method was the immunoSEQ multiplex PCR assay. RNA was extracted from all samples and reverse transcribed into cDNA as template for TCR sequencing. First-strand cDNA was synthesized using SuperScript III with a 2:1 mix of oligo-dT and random hexamers. Amplification bias was assessed with a synthetic immune receptor repertoire, and residual bias was removed computationally. As for how the authors treated the data: After raw reads were preprocessed to remove errors, the CDR3 was defined following IMGT conventions as running from the conserved cysteine to phenylalanine. Clonality was calculated as 1 minus Shannon entropy normalized by log2 of the number of productive unique TCRs. Whether each scalp clone was CD4 or CD8 was inferred by checking scalp TCRbeta sequences against the CD4 and CD8 repertoires from sorted blood. Entries here come from immuneACCESS through TCRdb and include only in-frame sequences with V and J called. Some clones fail to appear in such tables; in the studies checked, an unresolved V gene covers under half of the shortfall, and the cause of the remainder is unknown. V, J and clone size were drawn from that table, and D and trimming were deduced from the DNA. For this sample there are about 210,000 clones; 50% to 70% appear just once. Jointly, the top ten make up roughly 1.4% of the sample.

What the authors observed across the whole study: During tofacitinib treatment, many expanded lesional clones remained in scalp and blood, and this persistence may partly explain relapse after treatment is stopped. The treated cohort was small, with a single nonresponder, so links between baseline CD8+ expansion and response need larger studies. Higher clonality and more expanded CD8+ clones were observed in lesional scalp than in normal scalp, particularly in alopecia totalis/universalis, a finding suggestive of antigenic drive. Tofacitinib significantly lowered scalp clonality and the number of expanded CD8+ clones among the top 100 scalp clones. Scalp TCR repertoire analysis is complicated because resident alphabeta T cells in normal human skin are also sequenced, whereas mouse skin is dominated by gammadelta T cells. Shared TCR sequences between patients were less evident than in mice, which may be partly attributable to HLA diversity in the patient population.

The chain joins TRBV9 to TRBJ2-7, with the D call perhaps TRBD1 or TRBD2, each one matching 5 bases. The sequence was obtained from a human donor with alopecia areata. Sequenced material: CD4+ T cells sorted from blood, taken at week 4, from a patient treated with tofacitinib. Read as DNA, the sequence is TGTGCCAGCAGCGTAGGTGTAGGGGAGTGGAACGAGCAGTACTTC. Its coded protein is CASSVGVGEWNEQYF.